Below, one TCR beta chain is given with its context. Its antigen is not identified. Per the germline V gene, CDR1 is DFQATT and CDR2 is SNEGSKA (reference sequence). V shed 3 bases and J shed 4 bases, with 7 bases lying between them. This CDR3 region has 12 residues. This sample is drawn from a study of T-cell reconstitution after alpha-beta-depleted transplantation in children. Study-wide results and limits: Reportedly, alpha-beta T cells present about two months post-transplant originated from several hundred expanded clones of graft origin.

During its preparation, the TCRbeta library received unique molecular identifiers. From the PCR reads, TCRdb called clonotypes with MiXCR, one entry per CDR3 protein. The table lists 350,000 to 500,000 distinct CDR3 sequences, around two fifths of them singletons, with around 29% in the top ten. The receptor comes from a girl aged 2-9 years with aplastic anemia, due to receive a stem cell transplant. The rearrangement uses TRBV20-1 and TRBJ1-5; D is unresolved. This specimen was PBMCs, taken before TCRalphabeta/CD19-depleted stem cell transplant. Here the CDR3 DNA reads TGCAGTGCTAGTCGGCAGAATCAGCCCCAGCATTTT. Protein sequence: CSASRQNQPQHF.